The 20 T cell receptor beta chains presented below share a single source sample, sequenced in a study of molecular identifiers for immune sequencing clone quantification. TCRdb re-called the PCR reads with MiXCR, one entry per CDR3 protein. The sample contains 9,500 to 15,000 distinct CDR3 sequences, about 15% of which appear only once. What was sequenced was naive CD8+ T cells from blood, with Jurkat cell RNA spiked in. Noted subset: FACS-sorted CD8+CD4-CCR7+CD45RA+ naive T cells. These receptors all come from a human donor in good health. Some libraries in this study had Jurkat cell RNA spiked in.

This clonotype is categorized as medium-sized. The rearrangement joins TRBV7-2 to TRBJ2-3; no reliable D call. The germline V gene encodes CDR1 SGHTA and CDR2 FQGNSA. This CDR3 has 17 amino acids. The V and J ends lost 4 bases and 0 bases respectively, with 17 bases between them. The CDR3 sequence: CASSSHRPGFSTDTQYF. The CDR3 DNA reads TGTGCCAGCAGCTCTCACCGGCCAGGTTTTAGCACAGATACGCAGTATTTT.

This clonotype counts as medium-sized. This chain joins TRBV7-3 and TRBJ2-3; D not resolved. CDR1 is SGHTA, CDR2 FQGTGA, per germline. The CDR3 length is 13 residues. V lost 3 bases to trimming and J lost 4 bases, with 8 bases between them. The CDR3: CASSFKGSDTQYF. Here the CDR3 DNA reads TGTGCCAGCAGCTTCAAGGGTTCAGATACGCAGTATTTT.

About this clonotype: A single base separates this from a much larger clone, so it may be a read error. The chain couples TRBV27 to TRBJ2-1; TRBD2 aligns across 9 bases. The CDR3 has 16 residues. Germline V gene lookup returns CDR1 MNHEY and CDR2 SMNVEV (reference sequence). The CDR3 protein is CASSFGREGPYNGQFF. CDR3 coding DNA: TGTGCCAGCAGTTTTGGGCGGGAGGGCCCTTACAATGGGCAGTTCTTC.

This clonotype was counted many times. The rearrangement joins TRBV11-2 to TRBJ1-1; D unclear. The germline V gene has CDR1 SGHAT and CDR2 FQNNGV. CDR3 length: 14 residues. Trimming stripped 1 base from V and 0 bases from J, with 6 bases between. As DNA, the CDR3 is TGTGCCAGCAGCTTAGGGCGAGTGAACACTGAAGCTTTCTTT. Amino acids: CASSLGRVNTEAFF. Complete variable domain (other parts from reference TRBV11-2 and TRBJ1-1): EAGVAQSPRYKIIEKRQSVAFWCNPISGHATLYWYQQILGQGPKLLIQFQNNGVVDDSQLPKDRFSAERLKGVDSTLKIQPAKLEDSAVYLCASSLGRVNTEAFFGQGTRLTVV.

There are many counts of this clonotype. The chain employs TRBV29-1 and TRBJ2-7; D could derive from TRBD1 or TRBD2 (5 bases each). Germline loops: CDR1 SQVTM, CDR2 ANQGSEA. The CDR3 extends over 13 amino acids. Trimming took 1 base from V and 2 from J, leaving 9 bases between them. The CDR3 is CSVEGRDPYEQYF. CDR3 coding DNA: TGCAGCGTTGAAGGCAGGGACCCCTACGAGCAGTACTTC.

This chain joins TRBV11-2 and TRBJ2-5; D may be TRBD2 (5 bases). V was cut by 6 bases and J by 1 base, with 9 bases left in between. The CDR3 is 13 amino acids. Germline V gene lookup returns CDR1 SGHAT and CDR2 FQNNGV. The CDR3 coding sequence is TGTGCCAGCAGACTAGAGGTCCAAGAGACCCAGTACTTC. This gives the protein CASRLEVQETQYF.

This clonotype rates as medium-sized. The CDR3 loop reads CASSFLHDTQYF. CDR3 sequence (DNA): TGTGCCAGCAGCTTTTTGCATGATACGCAGTATTTT. This chain connects TRBV11-2 to TRBJ2-3; D gene unclear. The CDR3 covers 12 residues. Germline V gives CDR1 SGHAT, CDR2 FQNNGV. The germline V and J ends were trimmed by 3 bases and 6 bases, with 7 bases remaining between them.

To note about this clonotype: A read error is possible here, since a much larger clone lies one base away. Here the CDR3 reads CASGLGVTRLNTDTQYF. DNA of the CDR3: TGTGCTAGTGGTTTGGGTGTTACCAGACTAAACACAGATACGCAGTATTTT. The V and J genes are TRBV12-5 and TRBJ2-3; the D gene is possibly TRBD2 (5 bases). The CDR3 totals 17 residues. Germline V gene lookup returns CDR1 LGHNT and CDR2 FRNRAP. Trimming shortened V by 1 base and J by 2 bases, and 16 bases separated the two germline ends.

In this sample, this clonotype is medium-sized. The chain employs TRBV7-8 and TRBJ2-5; D not resolved. The length of the CDR3 is 17 residues. V was shortened by 2 bases and J by 3 bases, with 19 bases between the two germline ends. In germline, CDR1 is SGHVS, CDR2 FQNEAQ. In nucleotides, the CDR3 is TGTGCCAGCAGCTTACCGTACGACTGGACGGAAGAAGAGACCCAGTACTTC. Translated: CASSLPYDWTEEETQYF.

This clonotype occurred many times. The CDR3 DNA follows: TGTGCCAGCAGTTACTCTATAGGGGTTAATTCACCCCTCCACTTT. It translates to CASSYSIGVNSPLHF. The V call is TRBV6-5, the J call TRBJ1-6; tentatively, D is TRBD1 (5 bases). Germline V gene lookup returns CDR1 MNHEY and CDR2 SVGAGI. The CDR3 consists of 15 residues. The V end lost 0 bases, the J end lost 6 bases, and 9 bases lay between the germline ends.

At least ten counts were recorded for this clonotype. The J gene is TRBJ2-1, the V gene TRBV9; no definite D call. The germline V and J ends were trimmed by 0 bases and 2 bases, with 3 bases remaining between them. CDR1 SGDLS and CDR2 YYNGEE come from the germline V gene. The CDR3 covers 13 residues. The CDR3 bases are TGTGCCAGCAGCGTAGCTACCTACAATGAGCAGTTCTTC. This encodes CASSVATYNEQFF.

V and J are TRBV19 and TRBJ1-5, with 9 bases aligning to TRBD1. Germline loops: CDR1 LNHDA, CDR2 SQIVND (reference sequence). V shed 6 bases and J 1 base; nucleotides not matched to a gene: 13. CDR3 length: 18 amino acids. The CDR3 sequence is CASSDYPSGTGSNQPQHF. DNA for the CDR3: TGTGCCAGTAGCGACTACCCTTCTGGGACAGGGAGCAATCAGCCCCAGCATTTT.

CDR3 sequence reads: CASSPTPPGLAGSNTGELFF. CDR3 nucleotides: TGCGCCAGCAGCCCGACCCCCCCCGGACTAGCGGGATCGAACACCGGGGAGCTGTTTTTT. The rearrangement joins TRBV23-1 to TRBJ2-2; 12 bases match TRBD2. TRBV23-1 is an ORF for which the function is uncertain. The CDR3 runs to 20 residues. The junction had 14 bases not matched to a gene; V was cut back by 6 bases and J by 0 bases.

The sample holds many counts of this clonotype. The chain employs TRBV7-9 and TRBJ1-1; D is perhaps TRBD1 (6 bases). Germline CDR1 and CDR2: SEHNR and FQNEAQ (reference sequence). V was trimmed by 10 bases and J by 10 bases, leaving 22 bases between them. CDR3 length equals 13 residues. DNA of the CDR3: TGTGCCACCCCCTACCCTGACAGGATCGGAGCTTTCTTT. This translates into CATPYPDRIGAFF.

Note on this clonotype: Likely a read error: the CDR3 ends without its conserved phenylalanine or tryptophan. The rearrangement joins TRBV7-6 to TRBJ2-1; tentatively, D is TRBD1 (5 bases). The V gene's germline CDR1 is SGHVS and CDR2 FNYEAQ. V was clipped by 7 bases and J by 7 bases, with 23 bases between them. There are 16 residues in the CDR3. CDR3 residues: CASTDGPGSGRNEQFS. In nucleotides, the CDR3 is TGTGCCAGCACCGATGGGCCAGGGTCAGGGCGGAATGAGCAGTTCTCC.

There are many counts of this clonotype. The rearrangement links TRBV7-8 to TRBJ2-7, with D possibly matching TRBD2 (6 bases). The CDR3 runs to 12 residues. Per germline, CDR1 SGHVS and CDR2 FQNEAQ. V lost 6 bases, J lost 3 bases, and 9 bases lay in between. CDR3 region: CASSRGIYEQYF. The CDR3 DNA follows: TGTGCCAGCAGTCGGGGGATCTACGAGCAGTACTTC.

About this clonotype itself: This may come from a read error, since a much larger clone is one base off. The chain couples TRBV12-3 or TRBV12-4 to TRBJ1-1; the match to TRBD1 covers 9 bases. CDR3 size: 14 residues. CDR3 sequence reads: CASSKDRGYTVAFF. CDR3 sequence (DNA): TGTGCCAGCAGTAAGGACAGGGGTTACACTGTAGCTTTCTTT.

Within the sample, this clonotype is medium-sized. The chain links TRBV7-9 to TRBJ2-3, with a tentative D call TRBD1 (6 bases). CDR3 size: 15 residues. Germline CDR1 is SEHNR and CDR2 is FQNEAQ (reference sequence). V was trimmed by 0 bases and J by 1 base, leaving 8 bases between them. CDR3 protein: CASSLASGGTDTQYF. In nucleotides, the CDR3 is TGTGCCAGCAGCTTAGCGTCAGGGGGCACAGATACGCAGTATTTT.

Within the sample, this clonotype is medium-sized (0.01 to 0.1%). This chain connects TRBV7-9 to TRBJ1-2; D call uncertain. The germline gives CDR1 SEHNR, CDR2 FQNEAQ (reference sequence). Deletions cut 6 bases from V and 5 bases from J, with 22 bases between. This CDR3 region has 16 residues. The DNA for the CDR3 is TGTGCCAGCAGTTCTTACCGGGTCCAAGATCTTTATGGCTACACCTTC. Protein: CASSSYRVQDLYGYTF. Full variable domain (rest looked up from reference TRBV7-9 and TRBJ1-2): DTGVSQNPRHKITKRGQNVTFRCDPISEHNRLYWYRQTLGQGPEFLTYFQNEAQLEKSRLLSDRFSAERPKGSFSTLEIQRTEQGDSAMYLCASSSYRVQDLYGYTFGSGTRLTVV.

CDR3 amino acids: CSARNGWAGEDTGELFF. DNA for the CDR3: TGCAGTGCTAGAAATGGGTGGGCGGGAGAGGACACCGGGGAGCTGTTTTTT. The rearrangement joins TRBV20-1 to TRBJ2-2; 7 bases fit TRBD2. The CDR3 consists of 17 residues. V was clipped by 2 bases and J by 3 bases; unmatched bases: 12. Germline V gene data show CDR1 as DFQATT and CDR2 as SNEGSKA (reference sequence).